This TCR beta chain was profiled in a study of blood T cell repertoires in COVID-19. Study as a whole: Two consecutive negative NP/OP PCR tests, clearance, or resolved symptoms defined Cohort 3 recovery. T cells, B-cell-depleted T cells, or PBMCs supplied cDNA or gDNA. Italy, Spain and the United States were the sources of the convalescent and acute COVID-19 samples.

Looked up from germline, CDR1 is SNHLY and CDR2 is FYNNEI. J lost 4 bases, V lost 7 bases, and 3 bases had no gene match. CDR3 length equals 14 residues. TCRdb keeps only in-frame clones here, not all; method: immunoSEQ multiplex PCR. This sample has hundreds of thousands of clones; 88% occur once, and the top ten carry under 2.5%. The chain employs TRBV2 and TRBJ1-5, with 11 bases identical to TRBD1. This TCR came from a woman aged 55-69 years in a cohort exposed to, infected with or recovered from COVID-19 (not recorded which). The material sequenced was PBMCs or T cells enriched from blood (not recorded which). CDR3 protein: CASNRDRGNQPQHF. CDR3 coding DNA: TGTGCCAGCAACCGGGACAGGGGGAATCAGCCCCAGCATTTT.